Shown below are 8 T cell receptor beta chains from a single sample sequenced in a study of breast tumors, draining lymph nodes, adjacent tissues. Samples came from axillary lymph nodes draining the breast cancer. MiXCR was run by TCRdb on the multiplex PCR reads, yielding one entry per CDR3 protein. The data hold about 230,000 distinct CDR3 sequences, with about 30% observed a single time. Sequenced: axillary lymph node tissue. The receptors come from a female donor with breast cancer. Some clones in this sample may be carry-over from other donors' samples.

This clonotype was found a few times. A much larger clone is a single base away; this may be a read error. This chain uses TRBV9 with TRBJ2-7; either TRBD1 or TRBD2 may supply D (5 bases each). Germline assignment: CDR1 SGDLS and CDR2 YYNGEE. The CDR3 loop spans 14 amino acids. The CDR3 bases are TGTGCCAGCAGCGTAGGGGGGATAGACTACGAGCAGTCCTTC. This sequence encodes CASSVGGIDYEQSF.

This clonotype was seen more than once but under ten times. The chain carries TRBV18 and TRBJ2-2; TRBD1 agrees at 10 bases. V lost 5 bases, J lost 0 bases, and 0 bases stayed unmatched. The CDR3 runs to 15 residues. The germline V gene has CDR1 KGHSH and CDR2 LQKENI. CDR3 coding DNA: TGTGCCAGCTCAGGACAGGGGGCGAACACCGGGGAGCTGTTTTTT. This encodes CASSGQGANTGELFF.

The V and J genes are TRBV20-1 and TRBJ2-5; TRBD2 matches 9 bases. Germline V gene data show CDR1 as DFQATT and CDR2 as SNEGSKA (reference sequence). V lost 0 bases and J lost 5; bases outside the gene matches: 1. This CDR3 has 13 amino acids. The CDR3 loop is CSARDAGGETQYF. The DNA for the CDR3 is TGCAGTGCTAGAGATGCGGGGGGGGAGACCCAGTACTTC.

The J gene is TRBJ1-6, the V gene TRBV5-1, with D unclear. V was clipped by 1 base and J by 1 base, with 15 bases between them. Germline CDR1 SGHRS, CDR2 YFSETQ. The CDR3 is 18 amino acids. The CDR3 bases are TGCGCCAGCAGCTTGTCGGTAGGCGGGAAATCCTATAATTCACCCCTCCACTTT. Translated: CASSLSVGGKSYNSPLHF.

This clonotype was picked up many times. The chain recombines TRBV12-3 or TRBV12-4 with TRBJ2-1; D not certain. The CDR3 length is 13 residues. Trimming stripped 7 bases from V and 5 bases from J, with 12 bases between. CDR3 amino acids: CASNPGLDNEQFF. The CDR3 coding sequence is TGTGCCAGCAACCCCGGCTTGGACAATGAGCAGTTCTTC.

This clonotype was observed at least ten times. The V call is TRBV6-5, the J call TRBJ1-6; no clear D gene. There are 13 residues in the CDR3. Trimming stripped 6 bases from V and 6 bases from J, with 9 bases between. Germline V gives CDR1 MNHEY, CDR2 SVGAGI. CDR3 region: CASRRESNSPLHF. In nucleotides, the CDR3 is TGTGCCAGCAGACGGGAATCTAATTCACCCCTCCACTTT.

In this sample, this clonotype turned up many times. The J gene is TRBJ2-2, the V gene TRBV4-1; D ambiguous. Looked up from germline, CDR1 is MGHRA and CDR2 is YSYEKL. This CDR3 comprises 13 residues. The V end was cut by 0 bases, the J end by 7 bases, with 6 bases between. The CDR3 reads CASSQEIVGELFF. In DNA form, the CDR3 reads TGCGCCAGCAGCCAAGAGATAGTCGGGGAGCTGTTTTTT.

This clonotype occurred many times. This rearrangement joins TRBV30 to TRBJ2-1, with 12 bases lining up with TRBD2. Unmatched junction bases numbered 4, after V lost 3 bases and J lost 10 bases. The length of the CDR3 is 13 residues. The germline gives CDR1 GTSNPN, CDR2 SVGIG (reference sequence). In DNA, the CDR3 is TGTGCCTGGAGGGGACTAGCGGGCTACGAGCAGTTCTTC. The encoded protein is CAWRGLAGYEQFF. The full variable domain, completed using reference TRBV30 and TRBJ2-1, is SQTIHQWPATLVQPVGSPLSLECTVEGTSNPNLYWYRQAAGRGLQLLFYSVGIGQISSEVPQNLSASRPQDRQFILSSKKLLLSDSGFYLCAWRGLAGYEQFFGPGTRLTVL.